This TCR beta chain was observed in a study of blood T cell repertoires in COVID-19. Study context: Collection of acute and convalescent COVID-19 samples took place in the United States, Italy and Spain.

Only in-frame clones appear in the TCRdb table, and some are missing; sequencing was by immunoSEQ multiplex PCR. The repertoire has 100,000 or so clones, about four fifths of them found once; the top ten carry 5.5% to 7.5%. The TCR comes from a man in his forties or fifties with active or convalescent COVID-19. Sequenced: peripheral blood.

Written as DNA, the CDR3 is TGTGCCAGCAGTCCCGCCCCTACCAAAAACATTCAGTACTTC. This codes for CASSPAPTKNIQYF. The chain has TRBV28 and TRBJ2-4; D not resolved. The CDR3 runs to 14 residues. V was cut by 5 bases and J by 2 bases, with 10 bases left in between. Germline CDR1 is MDHEN and CDR2 is SYDVKM.